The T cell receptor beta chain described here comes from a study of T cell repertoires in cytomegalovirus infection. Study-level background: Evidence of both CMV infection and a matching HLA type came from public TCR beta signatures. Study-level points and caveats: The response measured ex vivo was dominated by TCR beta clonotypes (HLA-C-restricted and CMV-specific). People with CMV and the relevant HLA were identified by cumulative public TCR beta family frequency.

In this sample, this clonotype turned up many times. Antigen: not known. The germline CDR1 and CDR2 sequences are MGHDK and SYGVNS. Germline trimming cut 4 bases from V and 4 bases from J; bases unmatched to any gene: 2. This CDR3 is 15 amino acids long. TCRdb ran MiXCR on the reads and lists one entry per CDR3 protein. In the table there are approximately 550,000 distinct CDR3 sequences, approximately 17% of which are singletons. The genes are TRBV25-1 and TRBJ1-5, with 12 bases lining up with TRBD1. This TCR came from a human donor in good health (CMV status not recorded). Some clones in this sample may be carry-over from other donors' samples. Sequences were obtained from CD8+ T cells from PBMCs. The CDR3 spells CASSGGQGANQPQHF. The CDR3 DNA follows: TGTGCCAGCAGTGGGGGACAGGGGGCGAATCAGCCCCAGCATTTT.